This entry lists 12 T cell receptor beta chains sequenced from one sample in a study of shared clonotypes between healthy human individuals. TCRdb keeps only in-frame clones here, not all; method: immunoSEQ multiplex PCR. The profile shows 980,000 or so clones, approximately 80% of them singletons. Sequencing was carried out using memory CD4+ T cells sorted from blood. The subset: CD45RA-negative fraction. The receptors here all came from a man aged 18 to 30 in good health.

This clone was observed a handful of times. The rearrangement joins TRBV5-1 to TRBJ2-1, with TRBD1 identical over 9 bases. The germline gives CDR1 SGHRS, CDR2 YFSETQ. Trimming at V came to 8 bases and at J to 3 bases, leaving 9 bases not matched to a gene. The CDR3 runs to 15 residues. CDR3 DNA sequence: TGCGCCAGTAATTCCGGGACAGGGAGCTACAATGAGCAGTTCTTC. This codes for CASNSGTGSYNEQFF. The variable domain in full, completed from reference TRBV5-1 and TRBJ2-1, reads KAGVTQTPRYLIKTRGQQVTLSCSPISGHRSVSWYQQTPGQGLQFLFEYFSETQRNKGNFPGRFSGRQFSNSRSEMNVSTLELGDSALYLCASNSGTGSYNEQFFGPGTRLTVL.

The V gene is TRBV4-2, the J gene TRBJ1-1; maybe TRBD1 (5 bases). In germline, CDR1 is LGHNA, CDR2 YNFKEQ. CDR3 length: 14 amino acids. V was shortened by 4 bases and J by 1 base, with 10 bases between the two germline ends. This CDR3 is CASSPGTANTEAFF. DNA of the CDR3: TGTGCCAGCAGCCCCGGGACGGCGAACACTGAAGCTTTCTTT.

The V gene is TRBV10-1, the J gene TRBJ2-5; 10 bases fit TRBD1. This CDR3 is built from 14 residues. With 5 bases clipped from V and 7 bases from J, the junction kept 7 bases outside the gene matches. Per germline, CDR1 WNHNN and CDR2 SYGVQD (reference sequence). The CDR3 is CASSPGQGMGTQYF. The DNA for the CDR3 is TGCGCCAGCAGTCCGGGACAGGGGATGGGGACCCAGTACTTC.

The J gene is TRBJ1-5, the V gene TRBV18, with D perhaps matching TRBD1 (5 bases). The V end was cut by 1 base, the J end by 8 bases, with 9 bases between. Germline V gene lookup returns CDR1 KGHSH and CDR2 LQKENI. CDR3 length: 13 amino acids. CDR3 sequence reads: CASSPLLGEPQHF. Written as DNA, the CDR3 is TGTGCCAGCTCACCACTGCTAGGGGAGCCCCAGCATTTT.

This sequence joins TRBV5-1 and TRBJ2-1; possible D gene TRBD2, 6 bases. Germline values: CDR1 SGHRS, CDR2 YFSETQ. This CDR3 spans 17 amino acids. Trimming took 1 base from V and 5 from J, leaving 19 bases between them. The CDR3: CASSLTPAGTWDNEQFF. CDR3 coding DNA: TGCGCCAGCAGCTTGACCCCAGCCGGGACTTGGGACAATGAGCAGTTCTTC.

CDR3 bases: TGTGCCAGCAGGTCGTTAGGCGGCACAGATACGCAGTATTTT. Its protein product is CASRSLGGTDTQYF. The V and J genes are TRBV6-1 and TRBJ2-3; D gene uncertain. This CDR3 contains 14 residues. The germline V gene has CDR1 MNHNS and CDR2 SASEGT. Trimming took off 6 bases at V and 1 base at J, with 11 bases between the two ends.

The genes are TRBV5-1 and TRBJ1-5; D remains ambiguous. This CDR3 region has 12 residues. CDR1 is SGHRS and CDR2 is YFSETQ in the germline V gene. V lost 1 base and J lost 6, with 5 bases in between. This chain's CDR3 is CASSLSGQPQHF. The CDR3 DNA reads TGCGCCAGCAGCTTGAGTGGTCAGCCCCAGCATTTT.

This clone was seen only a few times. V is TRBV20-1 and J is TRBJ1-2; D gene ambiguous. This CDR3 has 11 residues. V dropped 6 bases and J dropped 6 bases, with 11 bases sitting between them. The germline CDR1 and CDR2 sequences are DFQATT and SNEGSKA (reference sequence). The CDR3: CSAGQVDGYTF. Here the CDR3 DNA reads TGCAGTGCAGGCCAGGTCGATGGCTACACCTTC.

This sequence joins TRBV10-3 and TRBJ1-2, with D possibly being TRBD1 (6 bases). Germline loops: CDR1 ENHRY, CDR2 SYGVKD. The CDR3 runs to 14 residues. V was trimmed by 5 bases and J by 6 bases, leaving 16 bases between them. The CDR3 is CAISSSGQPNGYTF. CDR3 sequence (DNA): TGTGCCATCAGTTCCTCAGGACAGCCTAATGGCTACACCTTC.

J is TRBJ1-4 and V is TRBV28, with TRBD1 identical over 9 bases. Germline CDR1 MDHEN, CDR2 SYDVKM. The CDR3 covers 14 residues. The junction had 16 bases not matched to a gene; V was cut back by 8 bases and J by 15 bases. The CDR3 sequence: CASALDLGQGQVFF. The CDR3 nucleotides read TGTGCCAGCGCGCTCGACCTTGGACAGGGGCAAGTGTTTTTT.

J is TRBJ2-6 and V is TRBV5-8; D call uncertain. CDR1 SGHTS and CDR2 YDEGEE come from the germline V gene. The V end lost 1 base, the J end lost 1 base, and 6 bases lay between the germline ends. This CDR3 contains 15 residues. The CDR3 protein is CASSLLFSGANVLTF. CDR3 DNA sequence: TGTGCCAGCAGCTTGCTGTTTTCTGGGGCCAACGTCCTGACTTTC.

The gene calls are TRBV5-4 and TRBJ2-5; D is unclear. Germline values: CDR1 SGHNT, CDR2 YYREEE (reference sequence). V was clipped by 4 bases and J by 5 bases, with 18 bases between them. The CDR3 is made up of 15 amino acids. CDR3: CASSRVGRGGETQYF. In nucleotides, the CDR3 is TGTGCCAGCAGCCGGGTCGGACGCGGCGGCGAGACCCAGTACTTC.